Each of the 18 T cell receptor beta chains below was sequenced from the same sample in a study of blood T cell repertoires in COVID-19. Using immunoSEQ multiplex PCR, the repertoire was profiled, and TCRdb retains in-frame clones only, with some absent. The sample carries fewer than 300,000 clones, 80% to 90% recorded once. The sequenced sample was PBMCs or T cells enriched from blood (not recorded which). The receptors shown here come from a woman in her thirties who had recovered from COVID-19.

V is TRBV30 and J is TRBJ2-4, with D perhaps TRBD1 (6 bases). Trimming removed 1 base from V and 1 base from J, with 17 bases in between. The CDR3 spans 17 residues. The V gene's germline CDR1 is GTSNPN and CDR2 SVGIG (reference sequence). The CDR3 DNA reads as TGTGCCTGGAGTGCCGCCCAGGGGAAGGGGGCCAAAAACATTCAGTACTTC. Protein: CAWSAAQGKGAKNIQYF.

Regarding this clone: The junction does not match germline at one end; this may be a read error. CDR3 in amino acids: CASSLDPRPGSPLHF. CDR3 coding DNA: TGTGCCAGCAGTTTAGACCCCCGGCCGGGATCACCCCTCCACTTT. The chain employs TRBV11-2 and TRBJ1-6, with D unresolved. This CDR3 region has 15 residues. The germline CDR1 and CDR2 sequences are SGHAT and FQNNGV.

The chain joins TRBV27 to TRBJ2-1, with 11 bases identical to TRBD2. The CDR3 consists of 13 residues. Per germline, CDR1 MNHEY and CDR2 SMNVEV (reference sequence). The J segment lost 12 bases and the V segment lost 11 bases, leaving 12 bases of the junction unmatched. The CDR3 protein is CAVQASGGIGQFF. CDR3 nucleotides: TGTGCCGTTCAAGCTAGCGGGGGGATCGGGCAGTTCTTC.

The chain uses TRBV7-2 and TRBJ2-5, with 9 bases lining up with TRBD2. Trimming took 4 bases from V and 5 from J; bases not matched to a gene: 5. Per the germline V gene, CDR1 is SGHTA and CDR2 is FQGNSA. The CDR3 is 14 amino acids. The CDR3 coding sequence is TGTGCCAGCAGCTCCCGCGGGGGGGTGGAGACCCAGTACTTC. Encoded protein: CASSSRGGVETQYF.

This chain links TRBV6-4 with TRBJ2-3, with 9 bases fitting TRBD2. From germline, CDR1 is MRHNA and CDR2 SNTAGT. The CDR3 loop spans 15 amino acids. J gave up 0 bases and V 4 bases, and 2 bases lay outside the gene matches. The DNA of the CDR3 is TGTGCCAGCAGTGTCCTAGCGGGGAGCACAGATACGCAGTATTTT. Its translation is CASSVLAGSTDTQYF.

CDR3 residues: CASSQGTGNTEAFF. In DNA form, the CDR3 reads TGTGCCAGCAGCCAGGGGACTGGAAACACTGAAGCTTTCTTT. The chain couples TRBV3-1 (or the pseudogene TRBV3-2) to TRBJ1-1; D possibly corresponds to TRBD1 (5 bases). The CDR3 has 14 amino acids. In germline, CDR1 is LGHDT, CDR2 YNNKEL (reference sequence). V lost 3 bases and J lost 2, with 10 bases in between.

A single count supports this clone. The genes are TRBV15 and TRBJ2-3; 8 nucleotides line up with TRBD2. The CDR3 spans 16 residues. With V trimmed by 4 bases and J by 5 bases, 11 bases remained unmatched. Germline assignment: CDR1 LNHNV and CDR2 YYDKDF (reference sequence). The CDR3 nucleotides read TGTGCCACCAGCACGAGATACGGGGGGGCCGGAGATACGCAGTATTTT. Amino acids: CATSTRYGGAGDTQYF.

This chain links TRBV6-5 with TRBJ2-7; TRBD2 agrees at 9 bases. The CDR3 is 14 amino acids. Trimming took 10 bases from V and 6 from J; bases not matched to a gene: 13. The germline gives CDR1 MNHEY, CDR2 SVGAGI. For the CDR3, the DNA is TGTGCCACCACAAGCGAGGCTAGCGGGATCGAGCAGTACTTC. This gives the protein CATTSEASGIEQYF.

This chain joins TRBV28 and TRBJ2-2, with D tentatively TRBD2 (7 bases). Per the germline V gene, CDR1 is MDHEN and CDR2 is SYDVKM. The ends were cut back, 4 bases at V and 6 bases at J, with 30 bases in the middle. The CDR3 has 20 amino acids. The CDR3 coding sequence is TGTGCCAGCAGTTCCCGATGGAACAGGGAGGGGGTTAATGGCGCCGGGGAGCTGTTTTTT. The encoded protein is CASSSRWNREGVNGAGELFF.

CDR3 loop: CASSLVRRGNSPLHF. CDR3 nucleotide sequence: TGTGCCAGCAGCTTAGTTCGCAGGGGCAATTCACCCCTCCACTTT. This chain links TRBV7-2 with TRBJ1-6, with D perhaps matching TRBD1 (6 bases). Germline CDR1 is SGHTA and CDR2 is FQGNSA. The V end lost 1 base, the J end lost 7 bases, and 11 bases lay between the germline ends. The CDR3 runs 15 residues.

This sequence joins TRBV30 and TRBJ2-4; the match to TRBD1 covers 8 bases. Looked up from germline, CDR1 is GTSNPN and CDR2 is SVGIG (reference sequence). Germline trimming cut 8 bases from V and 4 bases from J; bases unmatched to any gene: 13. The CDR3 runs to 15 residues. CDR3 sequence: CAGGEDRAIKNIQYF. The DNA of the CDR3 is TGTGCCGGTGGAGAGGACAGGGCTATTAAAAACATTCAGTACTTC.

V gene TRBV28 combines with J gene TRBJ1-3; tentative D call: TRBD1 (5 bases). Per the germline V gene, CDR1 is MDHEN and CDR2 is SYDVKM. The V end lost 6 bases, the J end lost 0 bases, and 12 bases lay between the germline ends. CDR3 length: 15 amino acids. The CDR3 is CASRRTGSSGNTIYF. The CDR3 DNA reads TGTGCCAGCAGACGAACAGGCTCCTCTGGAAACACCATATATTTT.

The chain is built from TRBV27 and TRBJ2-2; D possibly corresponds to TRBD2 (5 bases). This CDR3 is built from 15 residues. Germline CDR1 MNHEY, CDR2 SMNVEV (reference sequence). Trimming stripped 3 bases from V and 4 bases from J, with 12 bases between. For the CDR3, the DNA is TGTGCCAGCAGTTTCATCGGGGAGTTCACCGGGGAGCTGTTTTTT. It encodes CASSFIGEFTGELFF.

The V gene is TRBV28, the J gene TRBJ1-5; D possibly corresponds to TRBD1 (6 bases). CDR1 and CDR2 (germline): MDHEN, SYDVKM. The CDR3 has 19 residues. Trimming pared 1 base from V and 4 bases from J, leaving 23 bases between. The CDR3 bases are TGTGCCAGCAGTTTATTCCGTCTTAAGACAGGTGGGAGAAATCAGCCCCAGCATTTT. Translation: CASSLFRLKTGGRNQPQHF.

The rearrangement joins TRBV28 to TRBJ1-1, with 10 nucleotides matching TRBD1. This CDR3 region has 13 residues. Germline V CDR1 and CDR2: MDHEN, SYDVKM. V lost 2 bases to trimming and J lost 11 bases; unmatched junction nucleotides: 5. CDR3 protein: CASSLRQGAVAFF. The CDR3 DNA is TGTGCCAGCAGTTTAAGACAGGGGGCGGTTGCTTTCTTT.

The rearrangement links TRBV11-1 to TRBJ2-1, with 10 nucleotides matching TRBD2. Trimming removed 0 bases from V and 6 bases from J; junction bases left unmatched: 2. The CDR3 runs to 15 residues. Germline CDR1 and CDR2: SGHAT and FQDESV (reference sequence). Here the CDR3 reads CASSLAASGSNEQFF. The CDR3 nucleotides are TGTGCCAGCAGCTTAGCGGCTAGCGGGAGCAATGAGCAGTTCTTC.

The chain links TRBV6-5 to TRBJ2-7, with 7 bases lining up with TRBD1. Germline V gene data show CDR1 as MNHEY and CDR2 as SVGAGI. This CDR3 has 11 amino acids. Losses at the gene ends were 7 bases for V and 5 bases for J; bases not matched to a gene: 2. Written as DNA, the CDR3 is TGTGCCAGCACGAGGGGGCACGAGCAGTACTTC. It encodes CASTRGHEQYF.

The CDR3 DNA sequence: TGTGCCAGCAGCCCCAGGGTCGGCCAAGAGACCCAGTACTTC. This encodes CASSPRVGQETQYF. This sequence joins TRBV3-1 (or the pseudogene TRBV3-2) and TRBJ2-5, with D maybe TRBD1 (5 bases). This CDR3 contains 14 residues. Trimming left V 4 bases short and J 1 base short, with 10 bases between. Germline V gene sequence: CDR1 LGHDT, CDR2 YNNKEL (reference sequence).